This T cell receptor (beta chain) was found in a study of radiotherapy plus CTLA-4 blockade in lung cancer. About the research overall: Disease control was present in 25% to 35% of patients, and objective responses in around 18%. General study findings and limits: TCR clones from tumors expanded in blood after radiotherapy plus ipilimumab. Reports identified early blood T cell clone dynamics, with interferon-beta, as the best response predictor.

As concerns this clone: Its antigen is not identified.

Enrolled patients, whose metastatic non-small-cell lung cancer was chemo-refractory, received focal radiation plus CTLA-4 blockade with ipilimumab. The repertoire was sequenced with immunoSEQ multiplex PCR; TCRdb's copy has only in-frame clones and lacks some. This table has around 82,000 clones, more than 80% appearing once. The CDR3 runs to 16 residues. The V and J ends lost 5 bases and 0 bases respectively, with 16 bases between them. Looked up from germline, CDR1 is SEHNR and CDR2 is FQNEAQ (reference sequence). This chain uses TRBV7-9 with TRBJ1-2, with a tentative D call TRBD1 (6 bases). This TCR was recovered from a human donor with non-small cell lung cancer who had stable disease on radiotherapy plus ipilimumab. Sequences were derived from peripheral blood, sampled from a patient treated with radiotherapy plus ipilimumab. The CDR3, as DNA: TGTGCCAGCAGCCCGAAGGCAGGGGCTTCTAACTATGGCTACACCTTC. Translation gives CASSPKAGASNYGYTF. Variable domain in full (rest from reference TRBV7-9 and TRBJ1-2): DTGVSQNPRHKITKRGQNVTFRCDPISEHNRLYWYRQTLGQGPEFLTYFQNEAQLEKSRLLSDRFSAERPKGSFSTLEIQRTEQGDSAMYLCASSPKAGASNYGYTFGSGTRLTVV.